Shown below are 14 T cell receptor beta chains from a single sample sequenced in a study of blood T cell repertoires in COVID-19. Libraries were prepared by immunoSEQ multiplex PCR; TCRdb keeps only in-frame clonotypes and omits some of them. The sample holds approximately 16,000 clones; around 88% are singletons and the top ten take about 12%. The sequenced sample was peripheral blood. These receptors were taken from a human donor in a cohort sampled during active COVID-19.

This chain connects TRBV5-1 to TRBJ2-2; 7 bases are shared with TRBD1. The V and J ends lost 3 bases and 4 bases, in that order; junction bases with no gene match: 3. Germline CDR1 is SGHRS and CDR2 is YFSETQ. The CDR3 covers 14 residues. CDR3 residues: CASSWTGGTGELFF. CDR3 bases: TGCGCCAGCAGCTGGACAGGCGGCACCGGGGAGCTGTTTTTT.

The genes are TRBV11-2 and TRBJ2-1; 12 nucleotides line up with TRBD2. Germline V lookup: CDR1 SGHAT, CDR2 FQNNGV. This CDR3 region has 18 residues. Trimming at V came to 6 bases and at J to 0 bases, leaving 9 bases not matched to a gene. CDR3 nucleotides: TGTGCCAGCAGTATATCGTCTAGCGGGGGGGGCTCCTACAATGAGCAGTTCTTC. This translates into CASSISSSGGGSYNEQFF.

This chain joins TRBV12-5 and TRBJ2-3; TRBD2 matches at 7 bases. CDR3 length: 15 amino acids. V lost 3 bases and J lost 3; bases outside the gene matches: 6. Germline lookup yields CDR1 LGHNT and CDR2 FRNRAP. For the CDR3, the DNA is TGTGCTAGTGGTTTCGGCGGGGGTACGACAGATACGCAGTATTTT. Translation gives CASGFGGGTTDTQYF.

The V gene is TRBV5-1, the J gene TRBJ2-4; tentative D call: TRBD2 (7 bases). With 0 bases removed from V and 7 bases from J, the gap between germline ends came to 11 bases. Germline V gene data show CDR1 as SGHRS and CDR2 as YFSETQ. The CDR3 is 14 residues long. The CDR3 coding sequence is TGCGCCAGCAGCTTGGAGGGAGGGGGGAACATTCAGTACTTC. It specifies CASSLEGGGNIQYF. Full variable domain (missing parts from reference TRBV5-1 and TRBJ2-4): KAGVTQTPRYLIKTRGQQVTLSCSPISGHRSVSWYQQTPGQGLQFLFEYFSETQRNKGNFPGRFSGRQFSNSRSEMNVSTLELGDSALYLCASSLEGGGNIQYFGAGTRLSVL.

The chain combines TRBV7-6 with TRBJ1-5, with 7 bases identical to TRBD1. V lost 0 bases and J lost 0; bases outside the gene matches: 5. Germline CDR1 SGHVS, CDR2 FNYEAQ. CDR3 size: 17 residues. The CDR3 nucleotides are TGTGCCAGCAGCTTAGCGGGACAGTTTTATAGCAATCAGCCCCAGCATTTT. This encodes CASSLAGQFYSNQPQHF.

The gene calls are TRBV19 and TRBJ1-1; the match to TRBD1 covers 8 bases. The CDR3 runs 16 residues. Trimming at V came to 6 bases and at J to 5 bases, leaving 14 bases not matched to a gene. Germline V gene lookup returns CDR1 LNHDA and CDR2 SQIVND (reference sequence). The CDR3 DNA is TGTGCCAGTAGCGACGATATACAGGGGGTTAGGACTGAAGCTTTCTTT. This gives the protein CASSDDIQGVRTEAFF.

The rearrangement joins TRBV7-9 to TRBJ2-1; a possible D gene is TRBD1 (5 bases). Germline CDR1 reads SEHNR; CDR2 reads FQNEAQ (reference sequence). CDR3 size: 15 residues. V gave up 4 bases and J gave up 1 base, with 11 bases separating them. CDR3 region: CASSSRGASYNEQFF. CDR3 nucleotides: TGTGCCAGCAGCTCTCGTGGGGCGTCCTACAATGAGCAGTTCTTC.

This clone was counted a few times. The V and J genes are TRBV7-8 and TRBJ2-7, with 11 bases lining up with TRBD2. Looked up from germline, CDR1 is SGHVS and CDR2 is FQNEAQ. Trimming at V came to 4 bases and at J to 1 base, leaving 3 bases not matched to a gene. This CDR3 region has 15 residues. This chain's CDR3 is CASSSSGGRSYEQYF. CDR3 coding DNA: TGTGCCAGCAGCTCTAGCGGGGGGAGATCCTACGAGCAGTACTTC.

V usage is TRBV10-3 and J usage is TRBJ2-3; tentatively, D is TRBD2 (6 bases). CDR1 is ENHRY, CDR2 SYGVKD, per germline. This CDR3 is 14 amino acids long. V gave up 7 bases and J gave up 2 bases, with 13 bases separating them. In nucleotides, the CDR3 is TGTGCCATCAAGTCCGGGGGAACCACAGATACGCAGTATTTT. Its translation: CAIKSGGTTDTQYF.

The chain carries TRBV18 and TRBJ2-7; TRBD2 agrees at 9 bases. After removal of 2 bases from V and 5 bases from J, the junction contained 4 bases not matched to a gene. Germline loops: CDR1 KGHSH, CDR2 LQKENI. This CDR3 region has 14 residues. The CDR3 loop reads CASSPSAGGNEQYF. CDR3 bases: TGTGCCAGCTCACCATCGGCGGGGGGGAACGAGCAGTACTTC.

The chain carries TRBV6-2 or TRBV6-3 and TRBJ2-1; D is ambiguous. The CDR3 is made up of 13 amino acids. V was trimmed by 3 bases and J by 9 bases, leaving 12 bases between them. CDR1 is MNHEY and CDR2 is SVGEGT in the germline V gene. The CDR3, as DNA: TGTGCCAGCAGTTATTCTATTGCTGGTGAGCAGTTCTTC. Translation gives CASSYSIAGEQFF.

CDR3 DNA sequence: TGTGCCAGCAGCTCACAGGGATTTTTGGGCACTGAAGCTTTCTTT. Translation: CASSSQGFLGTEAFF. The gene calls are TRBV7-9 and TRBJ1-1, with TRBD1 as a possible D gene (6 bases). The CDR3 has 15 amino acids. Germline V gene lookup returns CDR1 SEHNR and CDR2 FQNEAQ (reference sequence). Between the trimmed V and J ends, which lost 4 bases and 4 bases, there was a span of 16 bases.

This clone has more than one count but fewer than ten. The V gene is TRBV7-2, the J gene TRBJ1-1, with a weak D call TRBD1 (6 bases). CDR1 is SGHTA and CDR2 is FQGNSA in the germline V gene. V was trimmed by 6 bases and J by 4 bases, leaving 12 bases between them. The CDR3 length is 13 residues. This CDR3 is CASRNTGPTEAFF. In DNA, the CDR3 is TGTGCCAGCAGAAATACAGGGCCCACTGAAGCTTTCTTT. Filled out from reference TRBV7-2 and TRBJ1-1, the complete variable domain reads GAGVSQSPSNKVTEKGKDVELRCDPISGHTALYWYRQSLGQGLEFLIYFQGNSAPDKSGLPSDRFSAERTGGSVSTLTIQRTQQEDSAVYLCASRNTGPTEAFFGQGTRLTVV.

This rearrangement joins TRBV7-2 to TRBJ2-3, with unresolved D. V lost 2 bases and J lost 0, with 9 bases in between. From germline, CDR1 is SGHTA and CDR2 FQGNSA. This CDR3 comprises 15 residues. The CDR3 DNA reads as TGTGCCAGCAGCTTATTGCGAGAGAGCACAGATACGCAGTATTTT. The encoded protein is CASSLLRESTDTQYF.